The 26 T cell receptor beta chains below come from one sample, sequenced in a study of blood T cell repertoires in COVID-19 (TCRdb year 2020). The library was prepared using the immunoSEQ multiplex PCR assay. This is the immuneACCESS table as TCRdb keeps it, with only in-frame sequences that have V and J called. A part of the clones is gone; compared with another copy, unresolved V genes explain less than half, and the rest is unexplained. In this sample the table shows under 80,000 clones, more than 70% of which occur a single time. The ten largest account for roughly 6.6% of the sample. Sequenced sample: peripheral blood. Source of these receptors: a man aged 55 to 70 with acute or convalescent COVID-19.

The V gene is TRBV7-2, the J gene TRBJ2-7, with 8 bases identical to TRBD2. With V trimmed by 5 bases and J by 7 bases, 10 bases remained unmatched. The CDR3 contains 14 residues. Germline assignment: CDR1 SGHTA and CDR2 FQGNSA. CDR3 protein: CASSPSGGLGEQYF. The CDR3 nucleotides read TGTGCCAGCAGCCCCAGCGGGGGTTTAGGGGAGCAGTACTTC.

J is TRBJ1-1 and V is TRBV6-5; 7 nucleotides match TRBD1. Trimming at V came to 2 bases and at J to 4 bases, leaving 10 bases not matched to a gene. Germline V CDR1 and CDR2: MNHEY, SVGAGI. This CDR3 contains 16 residues. CDR3 nucleotide sequence: TGTGCCAGCAGTTACGGGGCAGGGGGAATTATCACTGAAGCTTTCTTT. Its protein product is CASSYGAGGIITEAFF.

The V call is TRBV4-3, the J call TRBJ2-7; the D gene is possibly TRBD2 (7 bases). The ends were cut back, 0 bases at V and 0 bases at J, with 15 bases in the middle. Germline V CDR1 and CDR2: LGHNA, YSLEER. This CDR3 has 17 residues. Here the CDR3 DNA reads TGCGCCAGCAGCCAAGAAAGGGGGGGGAGAGGCTCCTACGAGCAGTACTTC. This gives the protein CASSQERGGRGSYEQYF.

This clone was observed once. The rearrangement links TRBV25-1 to TRBJ1-1; D possibly corresponds to TRBD1 (5 bases). There are 14 residues in the CDR3. Looked up from germline, CDR1 is MGHDK and CDR2 is SYGVNS. The V and J ends lost 6 bases and 6 bases respectively, with 17 bases between them. The CDR3 sequence: CASSLGTSVSEAFF. CDR3 coding DNA: TGTGCCAGCAGCCTAGGGACTTCCGTGTCTGAAGCTTTCTTT.

V and J are TRBV7-2 and TRBJ2-2; maybe TRBD2 (5 bases). Looked up from germline, CDR1 is SGHTA and CDR2 is FQGNSA. CDR3 length: 15 residues. V was shortened by 1 base and J by 5 bases, with 11 bases between the two germline ends. The CDR3 coding sequence is TGTGCCAGCAGCTTAGTAAGGGAGTCTACCGGGGAGCTGTTTTTT. Residues: CASSLVRESTGELFF.

The chain carries TRBV24-1 and TRBJ1-2; TRBD1 matches 8 bases. The junction had 6 bases not matched to a gene; V was cut back by 3 bases and J by 7 bases. This CDR3 has 14 residues. Germline-derived CDR1 and CDR2 are KGHDR and SFDVKD. The CDR3 DNA follows: TGTGCCACCAGTGATGGTTACAGGGGGACTGGCTACACCTTC. Its translation: CATSDGYRGTGYTF.

V usage is TRBV27 and J usage is TRBJ2-7; 12 bases fit TRBD2. CDR1 is MNHEY, CDR2 SMNVEV, per germline (reference sequence). The CDR3 runs to 15 residues. V lost 4 bases and J lost 6; bases outside the gene matches: 7. The CDR3 nucleotides read TGTGCCAGCAGTTACGGACTAGCGGGGACGTTCGAGCAGTACTTC. It yields the protein CASSYGLAGTFEQYF.

The V and J genes are TRBV10-1 and TRBJ2-7, with 7 bases lining up with TRBD2. The V segment lost 6 bases and the J segment 3 bases; nucleotides outside the gene matches: 11. Germline V gene sequence: CDR1 WNHNN, CDR2 SYGVQD (reference sequence). This CDR3 comprises 15 residues. The CDR3 DNA reads as TGCGCCAGCAGCTCCGGGGTAGCGGGCAGCTACGAGCAGTACTTC. Its translation: CASSSGVAGSYEQYF.

The chain joins TRBV12-3 or TRBV12-4 to TRBJ1-5; D not certain. This CDR3 is 13 amino acids long. Trimming stripped 1 base from V and 5 bases from J, with 6 bases between. The CDR3 loop is CASSLVGDQPQHF. The DNA for the CDR3 is TGTGCCAGCAGTTTAGTCGGTGATCAGCCCCAGCATTTT.

The chain has TRBV12-3 or TRBV12-4 and TRBJ1-2; 9 bases line up with TRBD1. This CDR3 is 13 amino acids long. V was pared by 7 bases and J by 7 bases, with 7 bases of the junction left unmatched. The CDR3 reads CASILTGGGGYTF. CDR3 nucleotide sequence: TGTGCCAGCATCCTCACAGGGGGCGGTGGCTACACCTTC.

V gene TRBV6-2 or TRBV6-3 combines with J gene TRBJ1-2; 10 nucleotides match TRBD1. Germline V gene sequence: CDR1 MNHEY, CDR2 SVGEGT. Trimming cost V 6 bases and J 6 bases; bases outside gene matches: 10. The CDR3 contains 15 residues. CDR3 protein: CASSLTRQGANGYTF. The CDR3 nucleotides are TGTGCCAGCAGCCTAACCCGACAGGGGGCGAATGGCTACACCTTC.

The chain recombines TRBV2 with TRBJ2-3; no reliable D call. Germline assignment: CDR1 SNHLY and CDR2 FYNNEI. V was clipped by 7 bases and J by 2 bases, with 7 bases between them. CDR3 size: 12 residues. The CDR3 DNA sequence: TGTGCCAGCAAGAGCGACACAGATACGCAGTATTTT. This gives the protein CASKSDTDTQYF. Looking up the rest from reference TRBV2 and TRBJ2-3 gives the full variable domain: EPEVTQTPSHQVTQMGQEVILRCVPISNHLYFYWYRQILGQKVEFLVSFYNNEISEKSEIFDDQFSVERPDGSNFTLKIRSTKLEDSAMYFCASKSDTDTQYFGPGTRLTVL.

V gene TRBV12-5 combines with J gene TRBJ2-3, with 8 positions matching TRBD2. Trimming removed 7 bases from V and 2 bases from J; junction bases left unmatched: 11. Germline V gives CDR1 LGHNT, CDR2 FRNRAP. The CDR3 covers 16 residues. The DNA of the CDR3 is TGTGCTAGTGCCCGATTCGGGGGGGGATACACAGATACGCAGTATTTT. Translation gives CASARFGGGYTDTQYF.

The chain recombines TRBV25-1 with TRBJ1-2, with 9 bases that match TRBD1. Germline CDR1 reads MGHDK; CDR2 reads SYGVNS. V lost 4 bases, J lost 2 bases, and 2 bases stayed unmatched. The CDR3 is 14 amino acids. CDR3 region: CASSGGTGNYGYTF. The DNA for the CDR3 is TGTGCCAGCAGTGGAGGGACAGGGAACTATGGCTACACCTTC.

The chain carries TRBV19 and TRBJ2-5; 7 positions match TRBD2. The V segment lost 3 bases and the J segment 1 base; nucleotides outside the gene matches: 5. Looked up from germline, CDR1 is LNHDA and CDR2 is SQIVND (reference sequence). There are 15 residues in the CDR3. CDR3 in DNA: TGTGCCAGTAGTATCGGGGGGTCTCTCCAAGAGACCCAGTACTTC. It encodes CASSIGGSLQETQYF.

The chain joins TRBV11-2 to TRBJ2-7, with 11 bases aligning to TRBD2. After removal of 4 bases from V and 0 bases from J, the junction contained 11 bases not matched to a gene. In germline, CDR1 is SGHAT, CDR2 FQNNGV. This CDR3 region has 18 residues. CDR3 protein: CASSSPISGGAPSYEQYF. In DNA form, the CDR3 reads TGTGCCAGCAGCTCCCCCATTAGCGGGGGGGCTCCCTCCTACGAGCAGTACTTC. Combining the CDR3 with reference TRBV11-2 and TRBJ2-7 gives the whole variable domain EAGVAQSPRYKIIEKRQSVAFWCNPISGHATLYWYQQILGQGPKLLIQFQNNGVVDDSQLPKDRFSAERLKGVDSTLKIQPAKLEDSAVYLCASSSPISGGAPSYEQYFGPGTRLTVT.

The genes are TRBV5-1 and TRBJ1-4; D ambiguous. Germline CDR1 reads SGHRS; CDR2 reads YFSETQ. This CDR3 contains 12 residues. The V end lost 0 bases, the J end lost 11 bases, and 8 bases lay between the germline ends. This CDR3 reads CASSLAGEKLFF. The CDR3 DNA reads TGCGCCAGCAGCTTGGCCGGTGAGAAACTGTTTTTT.

V and J are TRBV7-7 and TRBJ1-1; the match to TRBD1 covers 8 bases. The ends lost 3 bases at V and 6 bases at J; junction bases unmatched: 15. From germline, CDR1 is SSHAT and CDR2 FNYEAQ (reference sequence). The CDR3 has 17 residues. The CDR3 reads CASSFLGLTGDCPEAFF. The CDR3 nucleotides read TGTGCCAGCAGCTTTCTGGGCCTGACAGGGGATTGTCCTGAAGCTTTCTTT.

The CDR3 loop is CASSKLMGLAGSWETQYF. CDR3 sequence (DNA): TGCGCCAGCAGCAAGCTAATGGGACTAGCGGGGTCTTGGGAGACCCAGTACTTC. V and J are TRBV5-1 and TRBJ2-5; 13 bases fit TRBD2. CDR1 is SGHRS, CDR2 YFSETQ, per germline. The CDR3 has 18 residues. V shed 4 bases and J 5 bases; nucleotides not matched to a gene: 14.

The chain links TRBV20-1 to TRBJ1-6; D may be TRBD1 (5 bases). Per the germline V gene, CDR1 is DFQATT and CDR2 is SNEGSKA (reference sequence). This CDR3 is built from 13 residues. V lost 6 bases and J lost 6, with 12 bases in between. The CDR3 here is CSASGGGNSPLHF. The CDR3 coding sequence is TGCAGTGCCAGTGGGGGGGGTAATTCACCCCTCCACTTT.

The rearrangement uses TRBV14 and TRBJ2-3; the D gene is possibly TRBD2 (7 bases). The CDR3 runs 15 residues. V was trimmed by 1 base and J by 2 bases, leaving 10 bases between them. Germline V gene sequence: CDR1 SGHDN, CDR2 FVKESK. As DNA, the CDR3 is TGTGCCAGCAGCCAAGGGGGGGGCCTCACAGATACGCAGTATTTT. It is translated as CASSQGGGLTDTQYF. The variable domain in full, with the rest retrieved from reference TRBV14 and TRBJ2-3, is EAGVTQFPSHSVIEKGQTVTLRCDPISGHDNLYWYRRVMGKEIKFLLHFVKESKQDESGMPNNRFLAERTGGTYSTLKVQPAELEDSGVYFCASSQGGGLTDTQYFGPGTRLTVL.

J is TRBJ1-3 and V is TRBV7-2; D remains unclear. V was pared by 5 bases and J by 0 bases, with 11 bases between. Germline assignment: CDR1 SGHTA and CDR2 FQGNSA. The CDR3 contains 15 residues. CDR3 nucleotides: TGTGCCAGCAGCATCCAGGATTACTCTGGAAACACCATATATTTT. Protein sequence: CASSIQDYSGNTIYF.

This chain links TRBV7-2 with TRBJ2-3, with a tentative D call TRBD2 (5 bases). V was clipped by 4 bases and J by 4 bases, with 12 bases between them. The CDR3 runs to 14 residues. Germline assignment: CDR1 SGHTA and CDR2 FQGNSA. DNA for the CDR3: TGTGCCAGCAGCTCGCTAGTGGGAGCAGATACGCAGTATTTT. The encoded protein is CASSSLVGADTQYF. Full variable domain (remainder filled in from reference TRBV7-2 and TRBJ2-3): GAGVSQSPSNKVTEKGKDVELRCDPISGHTALYWYRQSLGQGLEFLIYFQGNSAPDKSGLPSDRFSAERTGGSVSTLTIQRTQQEDSAVYLCASSSLVGADTQYFGPGTRLTVL.

The chain combines TRBV2 with TRBJ2-7, with a weak D call TRBD1 (7 bases). This CDR3 comprises 14 residues. Trimming took off 10 bases at V and 2 bases at J, with 18 bases between the two ends. CDR1 is SNHLY, CDR2 FYNNEI, per germline. The CDR3 loop is CATAGQKGAYEQYF. For the CDR3, the DNA is TGTGCCACCGCGGGACAGAAGGGCGCCTACGAGCAGTACTTC.

The chain uses TRBV6-5 and TRBJ1-1, with TRBD1 as a possible D gene (6 bases). V lost 7 bases, J lost 4 bases, and 16 bases lay in between. The CDR3 has 14 amino acids. The germline V gene has CDR1 MNHEY and CDR2 SVGAGI. CDR3: CASILGQGITEAFF. In nucleotides, the CDR3 is TGTGCCAGCATTCTAGGCCAGGGGATCACTGAAGCTTTCTTT.

The chain combines TRBV10-3 with TRBJ2-1; D call uncertain. This CDR3 is built from 11 residues. Per the germline V gene, CDR1 is ENHRY and CDR2 is SYGVKD. The ends were cut back, 6 bases at V and 10 bases at J, with 10 bases in the middle. This CDR3 reads CAIRETEEQFF. DNA of the CDR3: TGTGCCATCAGGGAAACAGAAGAGCAGTTCTTC.